These T cell receptor beta chains were read from a single sample in a study of PD-1 blockade in mismatch repair-deficient tumors. TCRdb's copy holds only in-frame clones and misses some; the assay was immunoSEQ multiplex PCR. The sample lists about 100,000 clones; 70% to 85% were seen once. Sequenced material: peripheral blood, taken less than 37 weeks after starting pembrolizumab. The receptors were gathered from an adult with mismatch repair-deficient cancer. CDR3s include the opening cysteine and the closing phenylalanine or tryptophan.

J | V | CDR3
TRBJ2-1 | TRBV2 | CASSMGGSYNEQFF
TRBJ1-3 | TRBV27 | CASSFAGGSGNTIYF
TRBJ2-2 | TRBV19 | CASKGTGLRGELFF
TRBJ2-7 | TRBV10-3 | CAISESTSGIYEQYF
TRBJ1-1 | TRBV27 | CASSLGGGNTEAFF
TRBJ2-7 | TRBV18 | CASSPNSNEQYF
TRBJ2-7 | TRBV7-3 | CASSRKERDYEQYF
TRBJ2-1 | TRBV27 | CASSQASGRAHEQFF
TRBJ2-1 | TRBV7-8 | CASSLAGLASAQFF
TRBJ1-5 | TRBV2 | CASERTDSNQPQHF
TRBJ2-1 | TRBV19 | CASSMLVGDSWRQVHNEQFF
TRBJ2-7 | TRBV9 | CASSGAGGWEQYF
TRBJ1-2 | TRBV28 | CASSSPSAAANYGYTF
TRBJ2-1 | TRBV5-6 | CASSLGVREDFYNEQFF
TRBJ2-1 | TRBV19 | CASSIRLREGFDSYNEQFF
TRBJ2-3 | TRBV28 | CASSFQGSTDTQYF